This record looks at one TCR beta chain sequence and its context. Its target is unknown. These data originate in a study of T cell repertoires and HLA-DP antigens. The assay was immunoSEQ multiplex PCR, and TCRdb's table has in-frame clones only and misses some. Of 55,000 to 80,000 clones in the sample, about four fifths were seen once. Germline lookup yields CDR1 DFQATT and CDR2 SNEGSKA (reference sequence). CDR3 length equals 11 residues. V trimming: 6 bases; J trimming: 7 bases; junction bases outside the gene matches: 3. Regarding the study as a whole: No separate analysis of naive versus memory CD4+ cells was done. Against both alloantigens, CD137+ clonality was similar, about 0.39. Average cumulative frequency of previously undetected clones was under 40% against one allele and under 55% against the other.

Sequencing was performed on CD4+ T cells from PBMCs. The chain uses TRBV20-1 and TRBJ1-2; 9 bases are shared with TRBD1. The source of this sequence is a man aged 55 to 70 in good health and CMV-seronegative. The CDR3 sequence: CSAGQGAGYTF. DNA of the CDR3: TGCAGTGCGGGACAGGGTGCTGGCTACACCTTC.